This entry concerns a single T cell receptor beta chain. This sample is drawn from a study of blood T cell repertoires in COVID-19. The wider study: PBMCs, B-cell-depleted T cells, or T cells provided the cDNA or gDNA that made up the material.

Participant-given clinical history determined each cohort assignment. Original processing methods: Researchers report that nucleated cell counts were estimated from reference gene primer amplification. Here immunoSEQ multiplex PCR was the method, and the copy in TCRdb shows in-frame clones only, minus some. That table supplies the V and J calls and clone size; D and trimming were determined from the DNA. The profile shows under 500,000 clones, 70% to 90% of them singletons. There are 13 residues in the CDR3. Trimming shortened V by 0 bases and J by 5 bases, and 5 bases separated the two germline ends. Germline V lookup: CDR1 SGHTA, CDR2 FQGNSA.

The source material was PBMCs or T cells enriched from blood (not recorded which). The V call is TRBV7-2, the J call TRBJ1-5; D is undetermined. The TCR sequence derives from a woman between 18 and 29 years old with acute COVID-19. The CDR3 loop reads CASSLAPDQPQHF. DNA for the CDR3: TGTGCCAGCAGCTTAGCGCCAGATCAGCCCCAGCATTTT.